A single T cell receptor (beta chain) is shown here with its context. PCR employed 60 Vbeta and 13 Jbeta primers. The repertoire was sequenced with immunoSEQ multiplex PCR; TCRdb's copy has only in-frame clones and lacks some. The sample yields about 210,000 clones, about nine tenths seen once. This CDR3 region has 13 residues. The germline V gene has CDR1 SGHDT and CDR2 YYEEEE. J was trimmed by 4 bases and V by 3 bases; bases with no gene match: 3. These data are taken from a study of cytomegalovirus exposure and HLA in healthy donors. The chain uses TRBV5-6 and TRBJ2-5, with 7 positions matching TRBD2. The specimen sequenced was PBMCs. This receptor was identified in a boy between 2 and 10 years old in good health and CMV-seronegative. The CDR3 bases are TGTGCCAGCAGCTCGGGACTACGAGAGACCCAGTACTTC. Encoded protein: CASSSGLRETQYF.